Below, 5 T cell receptor beta chains from the same sample are listed, as sequenced in a study of CXCR3-negative and CXCR3-positive naive CD8 T cells. UMI-labeled 5' RACE TRB cDNA libraries were prepared from the cells. With the 5' RACE reads reprocessed, TCRdb shows one record per CDR3 protein and no DNA. The data include about 58,000 distinct CDR3 sequences; the top ten clones carry approximately 0.43%. Sequenced material: naive CXCR3- CD8+ T cells from blood. Subset in this sample: CD45RO-CCR7+CD27+CD95- naive CD8+ T cells lacking CXCR3 (TNR3-). The receptors originated from a human donor in good health. Some clones in this sample may be carry-over from other donors' samples.

The chain links TRBV7-2 to TRBJ1-2; there is no DNA to check the TCRdb D call of TRBD1. CDR3 length: 16 residues. CDR1 and CDR2 (germline): SGHTA, FQGNSA. CDR3 loop: CASSLAGQGSNYGYTF.

The chain has TRBV28 and TRBJ2-7; TCRdb's assignment of TRBD2 cannot be checked, as there is no DNA. Germline V CDR1 and CDR2: MDHEN, SYDVKM. The CDR3 runs 17 residues. The CDR3 here is CASSPSVEGPRSYEQYF.

The chain is built from TRBV24-1 and TRBJ2-1; with no DNA, the TCRdb D assignment of TRBD2 cannot be verified. Per the germline V gene, CDR1 is KGHDR and CDR2 is SFDVKD. This CDR3 is built from 18 residues. The CDR3 sequence: CATSESLAGGTSGDEQFF.

V is TRBV5-1 and J is TRBJ2-1. From germline, CDR1 is SGHRS and CDR2 YFSETQ. The CDR3 loop spans 13 amino acids. CDR3 region: CASSSDGYNEQFF.

The chain combines TRBV6-2 or TRBV6-3 with TRBJ2-3; TCRdb names TRBD1, which stays unverified in the absence of DNA. Per germline, CDR1 MNHEY and CDR2 SVGEGT. The CDR3 is 15 amino acids. The CDR3 loop reads CASMEDRGLPDTQYF.